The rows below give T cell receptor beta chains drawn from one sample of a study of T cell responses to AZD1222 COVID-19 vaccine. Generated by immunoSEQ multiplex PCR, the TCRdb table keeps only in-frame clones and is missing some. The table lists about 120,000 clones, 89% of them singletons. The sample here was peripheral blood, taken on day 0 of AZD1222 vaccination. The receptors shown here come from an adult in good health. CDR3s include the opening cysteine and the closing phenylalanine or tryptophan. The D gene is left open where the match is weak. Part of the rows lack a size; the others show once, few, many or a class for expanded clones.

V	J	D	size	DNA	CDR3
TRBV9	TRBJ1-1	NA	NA	TGTGCCAGCAGCGTAGACGGCTTCAGTAACACTGAAGCTTTCTTT	CASSVDGFSNTEAFF
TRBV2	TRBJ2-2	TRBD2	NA	TGTGCTACTCGTCCGCGGGGGGCCCTTGAGAACACCGGGGAGCTGTTTTTT	CATRPRGALENTGELFF
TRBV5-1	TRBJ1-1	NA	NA	TGCGCCAGCAGCGGGAATACAAGGGTCGTAAAGCGGTTT	CASSGNTRVVKRF
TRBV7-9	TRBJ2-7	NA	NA	TGTGCCAGCAGCCACGGCGGACAGTCCTACGAGCAGTACTTC	CASSHGGQSYEQYF
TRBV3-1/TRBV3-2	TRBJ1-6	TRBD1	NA	TGTGCCAGCAGGCCAACAACGTCGACAGGGGCTAATTCACCCCTCCACTTT	CASRPTTSTGANSPLHF
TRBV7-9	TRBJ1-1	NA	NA	TGTGCCAGCAGCTGGAGTACACTCACTGAAGCTTTCTTT	CASSWSTLTEAFF
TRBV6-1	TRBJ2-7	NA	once	TGTGCCAGCGAGCCTCGGCAGGAGAAGACCTACGAGCAGTACTTC	CASEPRQEKTYEQYF
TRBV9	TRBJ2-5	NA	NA	TGTGCCAGCAGCGTAGACCTTGTGGTAGAGACCCAGTACTTC	CASSVDLVVETQYF
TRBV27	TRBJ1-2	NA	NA	TGTGCCAGCAGCGAGGCAGGGGAGCTCTATGGCTACACCTTC	CASSEAGELYGYTF
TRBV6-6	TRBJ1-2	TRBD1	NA	TGTGCCAGCAGTCTAGGACAGGGTACGAATGGCTACACCTTC	CASSLGQGTNGYTF
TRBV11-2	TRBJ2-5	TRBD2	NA	TGTGCCAGCAGCTTATCATCCAGCGGGGGGAGAATGGCCCAGTACTTC	CASSLSSSGGRMAQYF
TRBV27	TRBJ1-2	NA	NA	TGTGCCAGCAGTTTATCACCCTGGACGAGAAATTATGGCTACACCTTC	CASSLSPWTRNYGYTF
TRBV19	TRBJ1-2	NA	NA	TGTGCCAGTAGTAATATGAATACGGGGAGCTATGGCTACACCTTC	CASSNMNTGSYGYTF
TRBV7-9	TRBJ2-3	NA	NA	TGTGCCAGCAGCTCCTTAATAGCTACGCAGTATTTT	CASSSLIATQYF
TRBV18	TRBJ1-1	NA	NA	TGTGCCAGCTCACCGGAGGGGAACACTGAAGCTTTCTTT	CASSPEGNTEAFF
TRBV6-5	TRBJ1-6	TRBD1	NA	TGTGCCAGCTCGGGACAGGGGGATTCACCCCTCCACTTT	CASSGQGDSPLHF
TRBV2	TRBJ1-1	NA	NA	TGTGCGCAGCTTCCAGGACAGCTGAGGTTGAACACTGAAGCTTTCTTT	CAQLPGQLRLNTEAFF
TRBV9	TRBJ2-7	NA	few	TGTGCCAGCAGCGTAGCTACTTCATACCGGGTCAACTACGAGCAGTACTTC	CASSVATSYRVNYEQYF
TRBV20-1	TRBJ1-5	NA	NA	TGCAGTGCTAGTTCGACGGCTCAAAATCAGCCCCAGCATTTT	CSASSTAQNQPQHF
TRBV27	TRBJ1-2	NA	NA	TGTGCCAGCAGTTCGATTTTAGGGGGGGTGTTCGGTGGCTACACCTTC	CASSSILGGVFGGYTF
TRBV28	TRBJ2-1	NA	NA	TGTGCCAGCAGTCCCCCCCGTGAGGGGCATGAGCAGTTCTTC	CASSPPREGHEQFF
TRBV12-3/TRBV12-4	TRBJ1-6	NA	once	TGTGCCAGCAGTACTACGAATTCACCCCTCCACTTT	CASSTTNSPLHF
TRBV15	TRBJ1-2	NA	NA	TGTGCCACCAGCAGAGATTTGTCGGGGGTCTATGGCTACACCTTC	CATSRDLSGVYGYTF
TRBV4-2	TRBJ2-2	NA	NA	TGTGCCAGCAGCCAAGATTCGGGGAACACCGGGGAGCTGTTTTTT	CASSQDSGNTGELFF
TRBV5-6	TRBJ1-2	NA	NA	TGTGCCAGCAGCTTGGTGCAGGGGATTTGGTATGGCTACACCTTC	CASSLVQGIWYGYTF
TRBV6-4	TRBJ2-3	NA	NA	TGTGCCAGCAGTGAATTCCCCCACCGAGGGGGGACAGATACGCAGTATTTT	CASSEFPHRGGTDTQYF
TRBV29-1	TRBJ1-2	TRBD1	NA	TGCAGCGTCGATCCGGGACAGAACTATGGCTACACCTTC	CSVDPGQNYGYTF
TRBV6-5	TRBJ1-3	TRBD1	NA	TGTGCCACCCGGGCTACGGGACAGACGGGAAACACCATATATTTT	CATRATGQTGNTIYF
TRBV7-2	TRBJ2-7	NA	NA	TGTGCCAGCAGCTTAGAGAGGACGTCCTACGAGCAGTACTTC	CASSLERTSYEQYF
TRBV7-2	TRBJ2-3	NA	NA	TGTGCCAGCAACGAAGAGAGGTTTGACACAGATACGCAGTATTTT	CASNEERFDTDTQYF
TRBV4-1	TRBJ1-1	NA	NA	TGCGCCAGCAGCCAAGGAGGCGGGGCGGATGAAGCTTTCTTT	CASSQGGGADEAFF
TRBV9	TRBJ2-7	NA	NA	TGTGCCAGCAGCGTAGCGTCGGGCCCGGGGGAGCAGTACTTC	CASSVASGPGEQYF
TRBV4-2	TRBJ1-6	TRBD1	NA	TGTGCCAGCAGCTATAGACAGGGGGCGAATTCACCCCTCCACTTT	CASSYRQGANSPLHF
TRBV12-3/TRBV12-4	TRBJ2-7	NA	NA	TGTGCCAGCAGTGACTACTACGAGCAGTACTTC	CASSDYYEQYF
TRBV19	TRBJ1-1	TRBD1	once	TGTGCCAGTAGTATAGATCATTGGGACAGGCAAACAAACACTGAAGCTTTCTTT	CASSIDHWDRQTNTEAFF
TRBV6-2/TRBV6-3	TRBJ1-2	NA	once	TGTGCCAGCAGCCTAACTCAAGGCTACACCTTC	CASSLTQGYTF
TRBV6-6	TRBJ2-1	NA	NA	TGTGCCGGTGGGGGCAGCTCCTACAATGAGCAGTTCTTC	CAGGGSSYNEQFF
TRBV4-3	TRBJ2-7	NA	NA	TGCGCCAGCAGCCAAGATAGAATAACCGAGCAGTACTTC	CASSQDRITEQYF
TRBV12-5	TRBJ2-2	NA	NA	TGTGCTAGTGGTTTGCGGGGATCGGGCCCCTTGAACACCGGGGAGCTGTTTTTT	CASGLRGSGPLNTGELFF
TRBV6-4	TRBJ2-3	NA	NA	TGTGCCAGCTCACTAGTGGCCACAGATACGCAGTATTTT	CASSLVATDTQYF
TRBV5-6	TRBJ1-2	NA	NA	TGTGCCAGCAGCTTGGTGGGTTCCAGGGGCGGCCATAAGAGTTATGGCTACACCTTC	CASSLVGSRGGHKSYGYTF